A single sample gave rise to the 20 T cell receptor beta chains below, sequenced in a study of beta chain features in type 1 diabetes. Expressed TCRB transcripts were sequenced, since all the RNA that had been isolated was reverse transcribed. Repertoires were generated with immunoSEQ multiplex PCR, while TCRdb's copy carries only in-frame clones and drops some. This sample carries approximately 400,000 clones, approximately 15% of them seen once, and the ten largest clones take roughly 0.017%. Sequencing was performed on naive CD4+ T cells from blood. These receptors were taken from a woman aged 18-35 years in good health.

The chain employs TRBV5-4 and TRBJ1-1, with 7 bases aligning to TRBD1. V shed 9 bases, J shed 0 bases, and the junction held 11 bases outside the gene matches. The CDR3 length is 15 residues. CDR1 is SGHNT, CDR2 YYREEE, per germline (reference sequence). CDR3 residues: CATYRGQDMNTEAFF. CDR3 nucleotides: TGTGCCACCTACAGGGGACAAGATATGAACACTGAAGCTTTCTTT. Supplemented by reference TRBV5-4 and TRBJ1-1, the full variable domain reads ETGVTQSPTHLIKTRGQQVTLRCSSQSGHNTVSWYQQALGQGPQFIFQYYREEENGRGNFPPRFSGLQFPNYSSELNVNALELDDSALYLCATYRGQDMNTEAFFGQGTRLTVV.

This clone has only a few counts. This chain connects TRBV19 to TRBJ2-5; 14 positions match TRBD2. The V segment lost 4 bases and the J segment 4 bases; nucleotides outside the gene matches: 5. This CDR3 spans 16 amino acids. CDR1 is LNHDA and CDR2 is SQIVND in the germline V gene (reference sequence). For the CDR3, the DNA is TGTGCCAGTAGTACAAGACTAGCGGGAGGGAGAGAGACCCAGTACTTC. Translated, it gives CASSTRLAGGRETQYF.

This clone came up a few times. Here the CDR3 reads CSALAGDLNTEAFF. The DNA for the CDR3 is TGCAGCGCTCTGGCGGGGGATTTGAACACTGAAGCTTTCTTT. The rearrangement links TRBV29-1 to TRBJ1-1; maybe TRBD1 (5 bases). Germline CDR1 reads SQVTM; CDR2 reads ANQGSEA. The V end was cut by 7 bases, the J end by 0 bases, with 15 bases between. There are 14 residues in the CDR3. The complete variable domain, with remaining parts taken from reference TRBV29-1 and TRBJ1-1, reads SAVISQKPSRDICQRGTSLTIQCQVDSQVTMMFWYRQQPGQSLTLIATANQGSEATYESGFVIDKFPISRPNLTFSTLTVSNMSPEDSSIYLCSALAGDLNTEAFFGQGTRLTVV.

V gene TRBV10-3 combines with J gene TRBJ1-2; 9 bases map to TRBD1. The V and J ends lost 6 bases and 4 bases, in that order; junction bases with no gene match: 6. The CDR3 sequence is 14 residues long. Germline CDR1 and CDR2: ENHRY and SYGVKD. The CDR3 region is CAIRRQGESYGYTF. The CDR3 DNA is TGTGCCATCAGACGACAGGGGGAGAGCTATGGCTACACCTTC.

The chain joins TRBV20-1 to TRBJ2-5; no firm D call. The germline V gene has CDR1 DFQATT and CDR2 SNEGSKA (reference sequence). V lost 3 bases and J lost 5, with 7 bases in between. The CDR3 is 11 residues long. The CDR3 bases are TGCAGTGCTAGTCGGCGGGAGACCCAGTACTTC. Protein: CSASRRETQYF.

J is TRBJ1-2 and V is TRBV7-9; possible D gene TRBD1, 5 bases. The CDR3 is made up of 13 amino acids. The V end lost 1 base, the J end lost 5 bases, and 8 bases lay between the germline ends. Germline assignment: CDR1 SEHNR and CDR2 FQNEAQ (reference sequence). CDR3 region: CASSLGTIYGYTF. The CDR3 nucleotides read TGTGCCAGCAGCTTAGGGACAATTTATGGCTACACCTTC.

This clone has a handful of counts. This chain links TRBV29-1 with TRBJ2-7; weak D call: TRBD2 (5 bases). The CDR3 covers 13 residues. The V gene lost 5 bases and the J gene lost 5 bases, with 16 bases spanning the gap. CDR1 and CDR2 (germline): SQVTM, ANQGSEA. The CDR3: CSVTITSVHEQYF. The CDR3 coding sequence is TGCAGCGTTACCATAACTAGTGTTCACGAGCAGTACTTC.

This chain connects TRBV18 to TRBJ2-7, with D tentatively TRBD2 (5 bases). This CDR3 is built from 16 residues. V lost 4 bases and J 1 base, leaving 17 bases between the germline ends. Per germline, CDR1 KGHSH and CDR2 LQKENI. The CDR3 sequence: CASSQDGISRSYEQYF. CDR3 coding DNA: TGTGCCAGCTCACAAGACGGGATCAGCCGTTCCTACGAGCAGTACTTC.

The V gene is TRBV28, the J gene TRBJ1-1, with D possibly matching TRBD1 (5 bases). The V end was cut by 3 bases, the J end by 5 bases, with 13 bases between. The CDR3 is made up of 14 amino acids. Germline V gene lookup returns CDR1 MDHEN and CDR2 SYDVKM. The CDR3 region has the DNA TGTGCCAGCAGTTTTCGCTCCAGGGCAACTGAAGCTTTCTTT. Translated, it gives CASSFRSRATEAFF.

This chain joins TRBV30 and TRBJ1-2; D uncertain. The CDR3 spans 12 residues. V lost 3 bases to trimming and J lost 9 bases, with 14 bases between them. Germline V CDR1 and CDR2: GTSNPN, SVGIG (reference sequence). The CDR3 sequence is CAWRSVGERYTF. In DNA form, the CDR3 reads TGTGCCTGGAGGTCGGTCGGGGAGCGCTACACCTTC.

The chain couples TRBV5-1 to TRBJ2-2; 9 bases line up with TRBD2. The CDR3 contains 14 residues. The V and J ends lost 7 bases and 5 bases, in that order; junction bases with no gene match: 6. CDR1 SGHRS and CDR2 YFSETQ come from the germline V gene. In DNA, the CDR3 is TGCGCCAGCGGTCGGCTAGCGGGAACCGGGGAGCTGTTTTTT. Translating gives CASGRLAGTGELFF.

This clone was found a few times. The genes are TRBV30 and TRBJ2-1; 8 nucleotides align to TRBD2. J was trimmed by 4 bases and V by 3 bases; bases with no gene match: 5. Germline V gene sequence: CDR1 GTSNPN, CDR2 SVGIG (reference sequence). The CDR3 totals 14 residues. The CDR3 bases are TGTGCCTGGAGCCCCGCGGGAGGATACAATGAGCAGTTCTTC. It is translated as CAWSPAGGYNEQFF.

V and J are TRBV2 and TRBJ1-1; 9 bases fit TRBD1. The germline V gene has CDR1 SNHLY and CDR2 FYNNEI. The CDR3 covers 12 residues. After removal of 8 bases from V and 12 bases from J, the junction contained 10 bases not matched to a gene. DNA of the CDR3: TGTGCCAGCGAGCCGGGGACAGGGCAGACTTTCTTT. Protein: CASEPGTGQTFF. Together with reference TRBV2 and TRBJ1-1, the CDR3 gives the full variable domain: EPEVTQTPSHQVTQMGQEVILRCVPISNHLYFYWYRQILGQKVEFLVSFYNNEISEKSEIFDDQFSVERPDGSNFTLKIRSTKLEDSAMYFCASEPGTGQTFFGQGTRLTVV.

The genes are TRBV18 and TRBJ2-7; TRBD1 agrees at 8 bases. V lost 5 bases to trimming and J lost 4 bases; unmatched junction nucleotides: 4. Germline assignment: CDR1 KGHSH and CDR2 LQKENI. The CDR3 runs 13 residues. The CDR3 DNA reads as TGTGCCAGCTCATATAGGGACAGGTACGAGCAGTACTTC. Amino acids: CASSYRDRYEQYF. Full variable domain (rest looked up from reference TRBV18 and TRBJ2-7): NAGVMQNPRHLVRRRGQEARLRCSPMKGHSHVYWYRQLPEEGLKFMVYLQKENIIDESGMPKERFSAEFPKEGPSILRIQQVVRGDSAAYFCASSYRDRYEQYFGPGTRLTVT.

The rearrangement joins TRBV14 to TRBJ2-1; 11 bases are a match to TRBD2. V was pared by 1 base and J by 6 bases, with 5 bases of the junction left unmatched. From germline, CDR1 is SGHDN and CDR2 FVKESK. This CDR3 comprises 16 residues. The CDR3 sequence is CASSQVWLAGGNEQFF. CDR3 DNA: TGTGCCAGCAGCCAAGTATGGCTAGCGGGAGGCAATGAGCAGTTCTTC.

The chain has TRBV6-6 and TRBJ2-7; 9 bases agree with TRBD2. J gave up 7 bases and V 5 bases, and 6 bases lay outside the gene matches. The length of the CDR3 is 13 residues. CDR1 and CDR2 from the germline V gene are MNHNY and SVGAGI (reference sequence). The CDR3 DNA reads TGTGCCAGCAGTATGCGGGAGGGTCGGGAGCAGTACTTC. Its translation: CASSMREGREQYF.

The DNA for the CDR3 is TGTGCCAGCAGGGGATCGGACAGACTCTCCTACGAGCAGTACTTC. It encodes CASRGSDRLSYEQYF. The V call is TRBV6-5, the J call TRBJ2-7, with D perhaps TRBD1 (6 bases). Trimming took off 6 bases at V and 0 bases at J, with 15 bases between the two ends. Germline loops: CDR1 MNHEY, CDR2 SVGAGI. CDR3 length equals 15 residues.

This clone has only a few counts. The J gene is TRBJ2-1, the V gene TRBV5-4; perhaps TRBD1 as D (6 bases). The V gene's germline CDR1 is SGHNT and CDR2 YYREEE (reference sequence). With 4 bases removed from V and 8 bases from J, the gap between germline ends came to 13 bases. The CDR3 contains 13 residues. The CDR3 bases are TGTGCCAGCAGCAAATACAGGGAACATGAGCAGTTCTTC. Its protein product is CASSKYREHEQFF.

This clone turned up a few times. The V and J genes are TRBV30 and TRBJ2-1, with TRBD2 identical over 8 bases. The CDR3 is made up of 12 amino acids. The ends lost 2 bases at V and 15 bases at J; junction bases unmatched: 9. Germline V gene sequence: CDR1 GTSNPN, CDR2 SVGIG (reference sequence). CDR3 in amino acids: CAWSIAGLDGFF. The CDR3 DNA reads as TGTGCCTGGAGTATCGCGGGACTAGACGGGTTCTTC.

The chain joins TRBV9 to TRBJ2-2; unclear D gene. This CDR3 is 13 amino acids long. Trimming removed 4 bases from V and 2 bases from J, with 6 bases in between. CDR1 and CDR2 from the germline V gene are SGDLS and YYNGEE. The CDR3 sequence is CASSSLNTGELFF. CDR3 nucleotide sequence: TGTGCCAGCAGCTCCCTTAACACCGGGGAGCTGTTTTTT. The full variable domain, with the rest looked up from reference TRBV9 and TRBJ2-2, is DSGVTQTPKHLITATGQRVTLRCSPRSGDLSVYWYQQSLDQGLQFLIQYYNGEERAKGNILERFSAQQFPDLHSELNLSSLELGDSALYFCASSSLNTGELFFGEGSRLTVL.